This entry lists 17 T cell receptor beta chains sequenced from one sample in a study of post-analysis software for immune sequencing data. Points from the study as a whole: With TRBV5-6, TRBV5-1 and TRBV20-1 included, about 5 TRBV segments were more frequent in patients than in controls.

Carried by the TCR beta cDNA libraries were unique molecular identifiers. TCRdb fed the PCR reads into MiXCR, producing one record per CDR3 protein. The sample holds approximately 730,000 distinct CDR3 sequences, around 27% seen once. What these receptors recognize is not known. The sequencing sample was made of blood. The receptors come from a girl between 10 and 17 years old with multiple sclerosis.

This clonotype was seen more than once but under ten times. The chain couples TRBV5-1 to TRBJ1-2; D gene ambiguous. This CDR3 is 14 amino acids long. Trimming removed 3 bases at V and 5 bases at J, with 14 bases between. The germline CDR1 and CDR2 sequences are SGHRS and YFSETQ. The DNA of the CDR3 is TGCGCCAGCAGCTCTGACCCGGGTCTATATGGCTACACCTTC. It encodes CASSSDPGLYGYTF.

The chain employs TRBV4-1 and TRBJ2-5; 10 bases are shared with TRBD2. The CDR3 runs to 17 residues. The J segment lost 4 bases and the V segment lost 4 bases, leaving 12 bases of the junction unmatched. Germline lookup yields CDR1 MGHRA and CDR2 YSYEKL. The CDR3 DNA follows: TGCGCCAGCAGCCCCAACCCTAGCGGGGGCCTCCTAGAGACCCAGTACTTC. The encoded protein is CASSPNPSGGLLETQYF.

This clonotype occurred a few times. The V call is TRBV29-1, the J call TRBJ2-7, with D possibly matching TRBD1 (6 bases). Germline V gene sequence: CDR1 SQVTM, CDR2 ANQGSEA. V was cut by 1 base and J by 5 bases, with 12 bases left in between. The CDR3 loop spans 13 amino acids. CDR3 sequence: CSVEGQAPHEQYF. The CDR3 nucleotides read TGCAGCGTTGAAGGACAGGCCCCCCACGAGCAGTACTTC.

The chain links TRBV29-1 to TRBJ2-1; 9 positions agree with TRBD1. J gave up 6 bases and V 7 bases, and 7 bases lay outside the gene matches. The CDR3 covers 13 residues. Germline loops: CDR1 SQVTM, CDR2 ANQGSEA. CDR3 loop: CSAGQGRGNEQFF. In DNA form, the CDR3 reads TGCAGCGCAGGACAGGGGAGGGGCAATGAGCAGTTCTTC.

This clonotype was seen only a few times. V gene TRBV20-1 combines with J gene TRBJ2-3, with 9 bases lining up with TRBD2. CDR1 DFQATT and CDR2 SNEGSKA come from the germline V gene (reference sequence). This CDR3 has 12 amino acids. V trimming: 4 bases; J trimming: 4 bases; junction bases outside the gene matches: 0. The CDR3 region has the DNA TGCAGTGCTAAGCGGGGGGCAGATACGCAGTATTTT. It is translated as CSAKRGADTQYF.

The chain employs TRBV5-5 and TRBJ2-1; no reliable D call. The better agreement between TRBJ2-7 and the DNA end casts doubt on the J call. Germline loops: CDR1 SGHKS, CDR2 YYEKEE (reference sequence). The CDR3 consists of 15 residues. The CDR3 DNA reads TGTGCCAGCAGCAAGGTCGGTAGCTCCTACAATGAGCAGTACTTC. Protein sequence: CASSKVGSSYNEQYF.

The sample holds a few counts of this clonotype. V and J are TRBV5-5 and TRBJ2-3; the match to TRBD2 covers 8 bases. The ends lost 4 bases at V and 6 bases at J; junction bases unmatched: 7. This CDR3 is built from 14 residues. From germline, CDR1 is SGHKS and CDR2 YYEKEE (reference sequence). The CDR3 nucleotides read TGTGCCAGCAGCATCGGACTAGCTTTGGATACGCAGTATTTT. Translated: CASSIGLALDTQYF.

The V gene is TRBV5-4, the J gene TRBJ1-3, with D perhaps matching TRBD1 (5 bases). There are 13 residues in the CDR3. The germline V gene encodes CDR1 SGHNT and CDR2 YYREEE (reference sequence). Trimming took 1 base from V and 4 from J, leaving 6 bases between them. The DNA for the CDR3 is TGTGCCAGCAGCTTGAAGGGGGGAAACACCATATATTTT. Protein product: CASSLKGGNTIYF.

The gene calls are TRBV7-2 and TRBJ2-6; no clear D gene. CDR1 SGHTA and CDR2 FQGNSA come from the germline V gene. This CDR3 contains 15 residues. Trimming took 1 base from V and 3 from J, leaving 7 bases between them. CDR3 sequence: CASSLGTRGANVLTF. The CDR3 nucleotides are TGTGCCAGCAGCTTAGGGACGCGTGGGGCCAACGTCCTGACTTTC.

The genes are TRBV9 and TRBJ2-1, with 8 bases matching TRBD2. This CDR3 contains 16 residues. J lost 9 bases, V lost 0 bases, and 11 bases had no gene match. Germline V gives CDR1 SGDLS, CDR2 YYNGEE. The CDR3 DNA reads TGTGCCAGCAGCGTAGCTTCACTAGCGGTTCCCCCTGAGCAGTTCTTC. Translated, it gives CASSVASLAVPPEQFF.

The gene calls are TRBV6-2 or TRBV6-3 and TRBJ2-5; perhaps TRBD1 as D (5 bases). TRBJ2-7 explains the end of the DNA better; the J call may be wrong. Germline V gives CDR1 MNHEY, CDR2 SVGEGT. The CDR3 has 13 amino acids. CDR3: CAGRSQGTHEQYF. CDR3 sequence (DNA): TGTGCCGGAAGAAGCCAGGGTACCCACGAGCAGTACTTC.

The table lists this clonotype with a few counts. The gene calls are TRBV6-5 and TRBJ1-6, with D possibly matching TRBD1 (6 bases). The CDR3 has 12 amino acids. V was clipped by 8 bases and J by 9 bases, with 11 bases between them. Germline-derived CDR1 and CDR2 are MNHEY and SVGAGI. The CDR3 bases are TGTGCCAGCGGCCACAGGGCTTCACCCCTCCACTTT. Protein product: CASGHRASPLHF.

The rearrangement links TRBV3-1 to TRBJ2-3; 9 nucleotides align to TRBD1. CDR1 LGHDT and CDR2 YNNKEL come from the germline V gene (reference sequence). V was clipped by 5 bases and J by 2 bases; unmatched bases: 20. The CDR3 is 20 amino acids. CDR3 DNA sequence: TGTGCCAGCAGCTTCCTCTGGTTTCGAGGACAGGGGAGACCCACAGATACGCAGTATTTT. It codes for CASSFLWFRGQGRPTDTQYF.

This rearrangement joins TRBV2 to TRBJ1-5, with D uncertain. Germline CDR1 and CDR2: SNHLY and FYNNEI. The CDR3 length is 16 residues. V was shortened by 1 base and J by 5 bases, with 15 bases between the two germline ends. CDR3 sequence reads: CASSEEVRESDQPQHF. CDR3 bases: TGTGCCAGCAGTGAAGAGGTCCGGGAAAGCGATCAGCCCCAGCATTTT.

In its sample, this clonotype was seen a few times. V usage is TRBV10-2 and J usage is TRBJ2-7; D is undetermined. This CDR3 has 14 residues. Germline loops: CDR1 WSHSY, CDR2 SAAADI. V was shortened by 6 bases and J by 3 bases, with 15 bases between the two germline ends. The CDR3 region is CASRKAGPNYEQYF. Here the CDR3 DNA reads TGCGCCAGCAGAAAGGCTGGGCCCAACTACGAGCAGTACTTC.

The genes are TRBV11-3 and TRBJ2-5; TRBD2 might be the D (5 bases). The CDR3 has 13 residues. Looked up from germline, CDR1 is SGHNT and CDR2 is YENEEA. V was trimmed by 5 bases and J by 5 bases, leaving 12 bases between them. CDR3 amino acids: CASSRRGWETQYF. CDR3 bases: TGTGCCAGCAGCCGACGGGGTTGGGAGACCCAGTACTTC.

This clonotype was detected a few times. V is TRBV7-2 and J is TRBJ2-3, with 8 bases matching TRBD2. CDR1 and CDR2 (germline): SGHTA, FQGNSA. Germline trimming cut 3 bases from V and 4 bases from J; bases unmatched to any gene: 6. The CDR3 contains 15 residues. Here the CDR3 DNA reads TGTGCCAGCAGCTTGCAAGCGGGGGCCCCAGATACGCAGTATTTT. It codes for CASSLQAGAPDTQYF. Full variable domain (remainder filled in from reference TRBV7-2 and TRBJ2-3): GAGVSQSPSNKVTEKGKDVELRCDPISGHTALYWYRQSLGQGLEFLIYFQGNSAPDKSGLPSDRFSAERTGGSVSTLTIQRTQQEDSAVYLCASSLQAGAPDTQYFGPGTRLTVL.